The T cell receptor beta chain described here comes from a study of blood T cell repertoires in COVID-19. Study at large: Acute and convalescent COVID-19 specimens originated in the United States, Italy and Spain.

This clone has a single count. Per the authors' pipeline: Using reference gene primer amplification, nucleated cell counts were estimated. The protocol was immunoSEQ multiplex PCR, while the TCRdb copy is restricted to in-frame clones and leaves out a portion. That table gives V, J and clone size, and the DNA gave D and trimming. This sample yields about 32,000 clones, of which about 90% are seen a single time; around 1% belongs to the top ten. CDR3 length equals 14 residues. V was pared by 0 bases and J by 8 bases, with 13 bases between. Per the germline V gene, CDR1 is LNHDA and CDR2 is SQIVND (reference sequence).

The genes are TRBV19 and TRBJ1-1, with D possibly TRBD1 on 5 matching bases. Sequenced sample: peripheral blood. This receptor was identified in an older man with active or convalescent COVID-19. The CDR3 bases are TGTGCCAGTAGTATAGAGGGGGGAAATTTCGAAGCTTTCTTT. Encoded protein: CASSIEGGNFEAFF.